The subject of this entry is one T cell receptor (beta chain). Treatment described: oral pan-JAK inhibitor, 5-10 mg twice daily. The data originate from a study of CD8+ T cells in alopecia areata. Germline CDR1 SGHAT, CDR2 FQNNGV. The CDR3 length is 13 residues. Trimming removed 2 bases from V and 0 bases from J, with 4 bases in between. Extraction and reverse transcription of RNA yielded cDNA as the sequencing template. The method was immunoSEQ multiplex PCR; TCRdb's version includes in-frame clones alone and lacks a portion of them. Of 150,000 to 200,000 clones in the sample, approximately 50% were seen once.

The sample here was CD8+ T cells sorted from blood, taken between weeks 51 and 54, from a patient treated with tofacitinib. The chain employs TRBV11-2 and TRBJ1-1, with D hard to call. The receptor comes from a human donor with alopecia areata. The CDR3 loop is CASSLTVNTEAFF. Written as DNA, the CDR3 is TGTGCCAGCAGCTTAACGGTGAACACTGAAGCTTTCTTT.